This T cell receptor (beta chain) was documented in a study of blood T cell repertoires in COVID-19. Whole-study context: T cells, B-cell-depleted T cells, or PBMCs provided the cDNA or gDNA that served as material.

In the original processing: Cell counts per sample came from amplifying reference gene primers. The data were produced by immunoSEQ multiplex PCR, yet TCRdb's version contains in-frame clones alone and is incomplete. V, J and clone size reflect that table, while D and trimming were determined from the DNA. The sample holds approximately 270,000 clones, about 85% seen once. V lost 4 bases, J lost 0 bases, and 22 bases lay in between. This CDR3 has 19 residues. Germline assignment: CDR1 GTSNPN and CDR2 SVGIG (reference sequence). The sequencing sample was made of peripheral blood. The rearrangement joins TRBV30 to TRBJ1-6; D not resolved. This TCR came from a human donor with COVID-19, enrolled during active disease. The donor label of this sample is uncertain. This CDR3 is CAWKRSLDYLSSYNSPLHF. For the CDR3, the DNA is TGTGCCTGGAAACGGAGCCTGGACTACCTGAGCTCCTATAATTCACCCCTCCACTTT.